This TCR beta chain derives from a study of T cells in Graves' hyperthyroidism and ophthalmopathy. On the study more broadly: Peripheral blood specimens were obtained at initial diagnosis, prior to any treatment.

The CDR3 regions of TCR beta were amplified from RNA transcripts. During a first-round RT-PCR of the TCR CDR3, the HTBI primer set was used. TCRdb re-called the multiplex PCR reads through MiXCR, storing one row per CDR3 protein. This table has about 480,000 distinct CDR3 sequences, over 13% appearing once. Stable disease denoted Graves' hyperthyroidism without ophthalmopathy progression within 18 months. Deletions cut 4 bases from V and 4 bases from J, with 11 bases between. Per the germline V gene, CDR1 is SEHNR and CDR2 is FQNEAQ (reference sequence). This CDR3 region has 14 residues. Sequencing was done on a sample of blood. The chain is built from TRBV7-9 and TRBJ1-3; no definite D call. The source is a woman in her late teens or twenties with Graves' hyperthyroidism. The chain's CDR3 is CASSSRTRGNTIYF. CDR3 coding DNA: TGTGCCAGCAGCTCTCGGACTCGCGGAAACACCATATATTTT.